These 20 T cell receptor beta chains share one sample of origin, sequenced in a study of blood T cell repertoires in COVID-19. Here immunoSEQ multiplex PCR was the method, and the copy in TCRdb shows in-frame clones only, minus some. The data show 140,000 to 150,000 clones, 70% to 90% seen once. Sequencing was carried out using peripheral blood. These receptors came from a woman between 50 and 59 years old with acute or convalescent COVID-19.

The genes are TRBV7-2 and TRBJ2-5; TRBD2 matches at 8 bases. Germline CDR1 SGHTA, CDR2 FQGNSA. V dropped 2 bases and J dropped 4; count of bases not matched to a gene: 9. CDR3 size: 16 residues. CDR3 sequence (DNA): TGTGCCAGCAGCTTAAACGACGGGGGGGCTGGAGAGACCCAGTACTTC. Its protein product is CASSLNDGGAGETQYF.

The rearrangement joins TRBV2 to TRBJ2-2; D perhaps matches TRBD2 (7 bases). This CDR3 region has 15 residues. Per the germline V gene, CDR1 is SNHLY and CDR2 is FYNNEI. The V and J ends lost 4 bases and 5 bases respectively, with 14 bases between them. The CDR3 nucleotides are TGTGCCAGCAGTGTGGGCGGGGGCCTAACCGGGGAGCTGTTTTTT. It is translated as CASSVGGGLTGELFF. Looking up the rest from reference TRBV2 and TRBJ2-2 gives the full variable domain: EPEVTQTPSHQVTQMGQEVILRCVPISNHLYFYWYRQILGQKVEFLVSFYNNEISEKSEIFDDQFSVERPDGSNFTLKIRSTKLEDSAMYFCASSVGGGLTGELFFGEGSRLTVL.

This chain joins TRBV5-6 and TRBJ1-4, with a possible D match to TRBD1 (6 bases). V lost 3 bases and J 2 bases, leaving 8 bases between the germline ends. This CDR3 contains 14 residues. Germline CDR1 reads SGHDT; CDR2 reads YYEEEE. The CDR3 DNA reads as TGTGCCAGCAGCTGGGGGCAGACTAATGAAAAACTGTTTTTT. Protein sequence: CASSWGQTNEKLFF. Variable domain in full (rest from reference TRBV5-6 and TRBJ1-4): DAGVTQSPTHLIKTRGQQVTLRCSPKSGHDTVSWYQQALGQGPQFIFQYYEEEERQRGNFPDRFSGHQFPNYSSELNVNALLLGDSALYLCASSWGQTNEKLFFGSGTQLSVL.

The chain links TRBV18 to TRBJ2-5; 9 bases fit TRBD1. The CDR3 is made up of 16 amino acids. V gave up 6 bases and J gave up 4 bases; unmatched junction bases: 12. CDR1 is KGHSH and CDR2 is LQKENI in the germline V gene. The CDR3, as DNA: TGTGCCAGCTCGCCGGGACAGGGAAATTATGGAGAGACCCAGTACTTC. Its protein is CASSPGQGNYGETQYF.

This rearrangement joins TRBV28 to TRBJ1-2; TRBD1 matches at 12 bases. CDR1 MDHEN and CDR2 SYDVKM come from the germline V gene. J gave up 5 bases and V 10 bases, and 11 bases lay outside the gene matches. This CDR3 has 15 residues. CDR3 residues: CAINSGTGGAYGYTF. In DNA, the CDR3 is TGTGCCATCAACTCCGGGACAGGGGGCGCGTATGGCTACACCTTC.

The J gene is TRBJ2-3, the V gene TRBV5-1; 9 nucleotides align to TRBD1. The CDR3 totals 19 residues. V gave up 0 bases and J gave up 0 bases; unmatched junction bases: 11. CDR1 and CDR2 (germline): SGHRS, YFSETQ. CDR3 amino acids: CASSLVGQGNIPSTDTQYF. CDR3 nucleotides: TGCGCCAGCAGCTTGGTTGGACAGGGGAATATCCCTAGCACAGATACGCAGTATTTT.

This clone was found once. CDR3 in amino acids: CASSREQGEAFF. In nucleotides, the CDR3 is TGTGCCAGCAGCCGAGAACAGGGTGAAGCTTTCTTT. The chain uses TRBV7-8 and TRBJ1-1; TRBD1 might be the D (6 bases). The CDR3 loop spans 12 amino acids. Per the germline V gene, CDR1 is SGHVS and CDR2 is FQNEAQ. The V and J ends lost 5 bases and 7 bases respectively, with 11 bases between them.

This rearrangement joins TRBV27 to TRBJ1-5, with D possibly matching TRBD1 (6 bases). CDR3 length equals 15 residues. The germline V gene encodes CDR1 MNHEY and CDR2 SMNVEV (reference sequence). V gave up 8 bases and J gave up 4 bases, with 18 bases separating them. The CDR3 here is CASATFSDRNQPQHF. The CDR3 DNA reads TGTGCCAGCGCAACCTTTTCGGACAGAAATCAGCCCCAGCATTTT.

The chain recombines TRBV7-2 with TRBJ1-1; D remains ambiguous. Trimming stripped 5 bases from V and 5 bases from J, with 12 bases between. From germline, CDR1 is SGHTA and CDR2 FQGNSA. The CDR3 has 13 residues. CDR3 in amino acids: CASSPTYGTEAFF. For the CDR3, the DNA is TGTGCCAGCAGCCCTACTTACGGGACTGAAGCTTTCTTT.

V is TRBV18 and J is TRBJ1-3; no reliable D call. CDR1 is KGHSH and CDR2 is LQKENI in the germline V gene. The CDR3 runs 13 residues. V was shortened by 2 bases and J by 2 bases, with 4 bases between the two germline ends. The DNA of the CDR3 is TGTGCCAGCTCACCAGGGCCTGGAAACACCATATATTTT. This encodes CASSPGPGNTIYF.

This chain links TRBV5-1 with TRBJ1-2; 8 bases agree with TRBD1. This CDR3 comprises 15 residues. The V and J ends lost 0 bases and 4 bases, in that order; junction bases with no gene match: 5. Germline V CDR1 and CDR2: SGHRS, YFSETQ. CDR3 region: CASSLAGGVGYGYTF. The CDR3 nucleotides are TGCGCCAGCAGCTTGGCAGGGGGCGTTGGCTATGGCTACACCTTC. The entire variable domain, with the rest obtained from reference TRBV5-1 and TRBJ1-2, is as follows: KAGVTQTPRYLIKTRGQQVTLSCSPISGHRSVSWYQQTPGQGLQFLFEYFSETQRNKGNFPGRFSGRQFSNSRSEMNVSTLELGDSALYLCASSLAGGVGYGYTFGSGTRLTVV.

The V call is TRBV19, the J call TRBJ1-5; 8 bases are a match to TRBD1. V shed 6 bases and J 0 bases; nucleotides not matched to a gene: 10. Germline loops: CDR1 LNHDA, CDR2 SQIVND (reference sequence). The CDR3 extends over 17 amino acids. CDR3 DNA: TGTGCCAGTAGCCCCGGACAGGGTGGCTATAGCAATCAGCCCCAGCATTTT. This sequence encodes CASSPGQGGYSNQPQHF.

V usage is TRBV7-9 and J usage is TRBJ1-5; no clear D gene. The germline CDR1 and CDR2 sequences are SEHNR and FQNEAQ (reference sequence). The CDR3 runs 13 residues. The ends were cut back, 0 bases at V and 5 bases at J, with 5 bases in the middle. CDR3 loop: CASSLAEYQPQHF. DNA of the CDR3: TGTGCCAGCAGCTTAGCGGAGTATCAGCCCCAGCATTTT.

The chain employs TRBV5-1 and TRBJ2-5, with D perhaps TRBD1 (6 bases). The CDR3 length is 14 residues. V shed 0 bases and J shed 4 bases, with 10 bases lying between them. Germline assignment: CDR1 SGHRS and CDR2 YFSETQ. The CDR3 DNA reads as TGCGCCAGCAGCTTGGCCAGGGGTTCAGAGACCCAGTACTTC. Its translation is CASSLARGSETQYF. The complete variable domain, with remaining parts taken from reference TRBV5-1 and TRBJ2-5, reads KAGVTQTPRYLIKTRGQQVTLSCSPISGHRSVSWYQQTPGQGLQFLFEYFSETQRNKGNFPGRFSGRQFSNSRSEMNVSTLELGDSALYLCASSLARGSETQYFGPGTRLLVL.

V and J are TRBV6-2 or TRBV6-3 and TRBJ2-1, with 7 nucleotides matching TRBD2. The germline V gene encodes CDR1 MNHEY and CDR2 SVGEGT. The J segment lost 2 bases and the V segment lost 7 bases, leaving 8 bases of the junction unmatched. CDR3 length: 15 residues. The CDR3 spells CASTPGDYTYNEQFF. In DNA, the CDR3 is TGTGCCAGCACCCCCGGGGACTACACCTACAATGAGCAGTTCTTC.

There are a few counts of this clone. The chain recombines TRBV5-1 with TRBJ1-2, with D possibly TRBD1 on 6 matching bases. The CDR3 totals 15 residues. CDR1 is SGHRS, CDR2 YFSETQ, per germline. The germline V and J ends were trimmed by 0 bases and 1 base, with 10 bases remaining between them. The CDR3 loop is CASSLGQGINYGYTF. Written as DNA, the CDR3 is TGCGCCAGCAGCTTGGGCCAGGGGATTAACTATGGCTACACCTTC.

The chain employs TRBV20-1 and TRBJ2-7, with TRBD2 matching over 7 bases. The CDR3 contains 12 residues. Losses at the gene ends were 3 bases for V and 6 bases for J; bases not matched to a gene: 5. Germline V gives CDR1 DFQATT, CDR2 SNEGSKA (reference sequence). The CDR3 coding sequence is TGCAGTGCTAGTGGGGGGGATTTCGAGCAGTACTTC. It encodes CSASGGDFEQYF.

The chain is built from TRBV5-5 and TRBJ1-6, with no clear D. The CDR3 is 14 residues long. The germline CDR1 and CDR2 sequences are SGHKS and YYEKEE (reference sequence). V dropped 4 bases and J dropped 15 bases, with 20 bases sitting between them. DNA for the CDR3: TGTGCCAGCAGCCTATACCCGGGTCCCGTTAGCCTCCACTTT. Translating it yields CASSLYPGPVSLHF.

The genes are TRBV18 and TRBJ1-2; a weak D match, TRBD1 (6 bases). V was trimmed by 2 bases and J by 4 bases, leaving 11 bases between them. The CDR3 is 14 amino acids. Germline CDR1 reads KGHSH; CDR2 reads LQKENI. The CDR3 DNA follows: TGTGCCAGCTCACCAGGGGGCGAGAGCTATGGCTACACCTTC. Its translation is CASSPGGESYGYTF.

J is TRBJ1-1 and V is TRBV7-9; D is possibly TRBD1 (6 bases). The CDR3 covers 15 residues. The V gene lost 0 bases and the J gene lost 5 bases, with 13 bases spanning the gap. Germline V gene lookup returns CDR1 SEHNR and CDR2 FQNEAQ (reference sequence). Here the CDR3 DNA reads TGTGCCAGCAGCTTAGCGGGGGGGGCCCGAACTGAAGCTTTCTTT. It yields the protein CASSLAGGARTEAFF.